This T cell receptor beta chain comes out of a study of T cell changes during pregnancy in multiple sclerosis. The table came from immunoSEQ multiplex PCR; TCRdb's copy has only in-frame clones and leaves some out. The sample consists of approximately 93,000 clones, around 93% of them appearing once. This clone has a handful of counts. CDR3 length: 15 amino acids. V was clipped by 6 bases and J by 9 bases, with 23 bases between them. Looked up from germline, CDR1 is MDHEN and CDR2 is SYDVKM. V gene TRBV28 combines with J gene TRBJ1-1; no clear D gene. The source is a female donor in good health, enrolled as a control in a pregnancy study. The sample in question was peripheral blood, obtained in the first trimester of pregnancy. CDR3 DNA: TGTGCCAGCAGATTAGAGAGTTTAGGGAGCCGACAAGCTTTCTTT. Encoded protein: CASRLESLGSRQAFF.